Each of the 32 T cell receptor beta chains below was sequenced from the same sample in a study of blood T cell repertoires in COVID-19. Repertoires were generated with immunoSEQ multiplex PCR, while TCRdb's copy carries only in-frame clones and drops some. The table includes more than 85,000 clones, about 91% detected once. The sequencing input was peripheral blood. These receptor sequences come from a young man with acute or convalescent COVID-19.

This clone has only a few counts. The chain recombines TRBV27 with TRBJ2-7, with 9 nucleotides matching TRBD1. This CDR3 region has 15 residues. J lost 3 bases, V lost 3 bases, and 6 bases had no gene match. CDR1 and CDR2 from the germline V gene are MNHEY and SMNVEV (reference sequence). The CDR3 DNA reads TGTGCCAGCAGTTTGGGACAGGGCCTAGACTACGAGCAGTACTTC. It translates to CASSLGQGLDYEQYF.

V usage is TRBV6-5 and J usage is TRBJ2-7; 7 nucleotides line up with TRBD1. The CDR3 consists of 13 residues. CDR1 and CDR2 from the germline V gene are MNHEY and SVGAGI. V dropped 6 bases and J dropped 3; count of bases not matched to a gene: 5. The CDR3 sequence is CASSGTDLYEQYF. Here the CDR3 DNA reads TGTGCCAGCAGCGGGACAGACCTCTACGAGCAGTACTTC.

The V gene is TRBV4-1, the J gene TRBJ1-2; D perhaps matches TRBD1 (6 bases). V lost 3 bases and J lost 6, with 14 bases in between. Germline V gene sequence: CDR1 MGHRA, CDR2 YSYEKL. This CDR3 contains 14 residues. CDR3 amino acids: CASSQRGGRDGYTF. The DNA for the CDR3 is TGCGCCAGCAGCCAGCGAGGGGGACGGGATGGCTACACCTTC.

The chain links TRBV5-5 to TRBJ2-3, with 15 nucleotides matching TRBD2. The CDR3 extends over 19 amino acids. V was clipped by 1 base and J by 0 bases; unmatched bases: 6. Germline lookup yields CDR1 SGHKS and CDR2 YYEKEE (reference sequence). Here the CDR3 DNA reads TGTGCCAGCAGCTTGTTGGGGACTAGCGGGGGGACTAGCACAGATACGCAGTATTTT. This gives the protein CASSLLGTSGGTSTDTQYF.

The rearrangement uses TRBV25-1 and TRBJ2-5, with a weak D call TRBD2 (5 bases). V lost 2 bases and J lost 1, with 14 bases in between. The CDR3 has 16 residues. The germline CDR1 and CDR2 sequences are MGHDK and SYGVNS. This CDR3 reads CASSEGRRVGQETQYF. The CDR3 region has the DNA TGTGCCAGCAGTGAAGGGAGACGAGTAGGCCAAGAGACCCAGTACTTC. The variable domain in full, completed from reference TRBV25-1 and TRBJ2-5, reads EADIYQTPRYLVIGTGKKITLECSQTMGHDKMYWYQQDPGMELHLIHYSYGVNSTEKGDLSSESTVSRIRTEHFPLTLESARPSHTSQYLCASSEGRRVGQETQYFGPGTRLLVL.

The chain employs TRBV3-1 (or the pseudogene TRBV3-2) and TRBJ2-2, with D possibly being TRBD1 (6 bases). The CDR3 sequence is 20 residues long. Germline V gene data show CDR1 as LGHDT and CDR2 as YNNKEL (reference sequence). V was shortened by 2 bases and J by 1 base, with 23 bases between the two germline ends. CDR3 loop: CASSQFSWAPRGGNTGELFF. The CDR3 coding sequence is TGTGCCAGCAGCCAATTTTCCTGGGCCCCCAGGGGTGGGAACACCGGGGAGCTGTTTTTT.

The chain employs TRBV29-1 and TRBJ1-5; perhaps TRBD1 as D (5 bases). With 3 bases removed from V and 2 bases from J, the gap between germline ends came to 17 bases. In germline, CDR1 is SQVTM, CDR2 ANQGSEA. The CDR3 has 16 residues. The CDR3 nucleotides read TGCAGCGTTGACCCGGGACTCCAACAGGGCAATCAGCCCCAGCATTTT. It specifies CSVDPGLQQGNQPQHF.

The chain recombines TRBV25-1 with TRBJ2-7; 10 bases fit TRBD1. This CDR3 contains 16 residues. Germline V gene lookup returns CDR1 MGHDK and CDR2 SYGVNS. The trim removed 3 bases at V and 5 bases at J, leaving 10 bases unmatched. The CDR3 DNA follows: TGTGCCAGCAGTGATCGAACCGGGACAGGGGAGGACGAGCAGTACTTC. It specifies CASSDRTGTGEDEQYF.

In this sample, this clone turned up a few times. The chain joins TRBV19 to TRBJ2-1; 7 nucleotides agree with TRBD1. This CDR3 comprises 18 residues. The J segment lost 1 base and the V segment lost 1 base, leaving 10 bases of the junction unmatched. Germline CDR1 is LNHDA and CDR2 is SQIVND (reference sequence). The CDR3 coding sequence is TGTGCCAGTAGTATAGTAGGCCGACAGGGTAGGTCCTACAATGAGCAGTTCTTC. This codes for CASSIVGRQGRSYNEQFF.

The V gene is TRBV24-1, the J gene TRBJ2-1; tentatively, D is TRBD2 (6 bases). The CDR3 length is 12 residues. Germline V gene lookup returns CDR1 KGHDR and CDR2 SFDVKD. V dropped 3 bases and J dropped 8 bases, with 7 bases sitting between them. The CDR3 sequence is CATSDPGDEQFF. The CDR3 DNA follows: TGTGCCACCAGTGATCCGGGGGATGAGCAGTTCTTC.

This sequence joins TRBV19 and TRBJ2-1; 15 nucleotides agree with TRBD2. The CDR3 runs 18 residues. Looked up from germline, CDR1 is LNHDA and CDR2 is SQIVND (reference sequence). With V trimmed by 7 bases and J by 0 bases, 7 bases remained unmatched. DNA for the CDR3: TGTGCCAGTACCGGGACTAGCGGGAGGCCCAGCTCCTACAATGAGCAGTTCTTC. Amino acids: CASTGTSGRPSSYNEQFF.

This clone has just one count. This sequence joins TRBV7-9 and TRBJ1-1, with 8 positions matching TRBD1. The V and J ends lost 5 bases and 4 bases, in that order; junction bases with no gene match: 9. Germline lookup yields CDR1 SEHNR and CDR2 FQNEAQ (reference sequence). The CDR3 runs to 15 residues. The CDR3 DNA reads as TGTGCCAGCAGCCCAGGACAGGGTTTGAGCACTGAAGCTTTCTTT. Translated: CASSPGQGLSTEAFF. Filled out from reference TRBV7-9 and TRBJ1-1, the complete variable domain reads DTGVSQNPRHKITKRGQNVTFRCDPISEHNRLYWYRQTLGQGPEFLTYFQNEAQLEKSRLLSDRFSAERPKGSFSTLEIQRTEQGDSAMYLCASSPGQGLSTEAFFGQGTRLTVV.

The CDR3 DNA is TGTGCCAGCAGCGTAAAACGGGATAATTCACCCCTCCACTTT. Protein product: CASSVKRDNSPLHF. This sequence joins TRBV9 and TRBJ1-6; D is unclear. Trimming took off 1 base at V and 5 bases at J, with 7 bases between the two ends. The CDR3 has 14 residues. In germline, CDR1 is SGDLS, CDR2 YYNGEE.

The chain has TRBV30 and TRBJ1-2; no clear D gene. Per germline, CDR1 GTSNPN and CDR2 SVGIG (reference sequence). V was trimmed by 7 bases and J by 7 bases, leaving 4 bases between them. The CDR3 totals 8 residues. The CDR3: CASFGYTF. CDR3 bases: TGTGCCTCATTTGGCTACACCTTC. Looking up the rest from reference TRBV30 and TRBJ1-2 gives the full variable domain: SQTIHQWPATLVQPVGSPLSLECTVEGTSNPNLYWYRQAAGRGLQLLFYSVGIGQISSEVPQNLSASRPQDRQFILSSKKLLLSDSGFYLCASFGYTFGSGTRLTVV.

The gene calls are TRBV2 and TRBJ1-4; unclear D gene. This CDR3 spans 16 amino acids. The germline V gene has CDR1 SNHLY and CDR2 FYNNEI. V was cut by 0 bases and J by 4 bases, with 12 bases left in between. The CDR3 nucleotides are TGTGCCAGCAGTGAAGCCCCGTCCAGGCTTAATGAAAAACTGTTTTTT. Translation gives CASSEAPSRLNEKLFF.

V usage is TRBV6-2 or TRBV6-3 and J usage is TRBJ2-5; D ambiguous. CDR1 MNHEY and CDR2 SVGEGT come from the germline V gene. This CDR3 is 12 amino acids long. The germline V and J ends were trimmed by 0 bases and 4 bases, with 3 bases remaining between them. CDR3 DNA sequence: TGTGCCAGCAGTTACTCGAGAGAGACCCAGTACTTC. Translating it yields CASSYSRETQYF.

This clone was counted once. The V call is TRBV29-1, the J call TRBJ2-7; 9 nucleotides line up with TRBD1. The CDR3 contains 14 residues. The germline V gene has CDR1 SQVTM and CDR2 ANQGSEA. V trimming: 4 bases; J trimming: 0 bases; junction bases outside the gene matches: 4. The CDR3 nucleotides read TGCAGCGTTGGGACAGGGGACAGCTCCTACGAGCAGTACTTC. Its protein is CSVGTGDSSYEQYF.

The genes are TRBV6-5 and TRBJ2-2, with 9 bases lining up with TRBD1. From germline, CDR1 is MNHEY and CDR2 SVGAGI. CDR3 size: 14 residues. Trimming at V came to 8 bases and at J to 1 base, leaving 2 bases not matched to a gene. CDR3 loop: CASRQGGNTGELFF. The CDR3 nucleotides are TGTGCCAGCCGACAGGGGGGGAACACCGGGGAGCTGTTTTTT.

The chain links TRBV9 to TRBJ2-7; 7 bases are shared with TRBD2. The CDR3 sequence is 15 residues long. Germline CDR1 and CDR2: SGDLS and YYNGEE. With V trimmed by 1 base and J by 3 bases, 7 bases remained unmatched. CDR3 sequence (DNA): TGTGCCAGCAGCGTACACTCGGCGGGAGACTACGAGCAGTACTTC. This sequence encodes CASSVHSAGDYEQYF.

The V gene is TRBV6-4, the J gene TRBJ1-5; maybe TRBD1 (6 bases). V lost 6 bases and J 5 bases, leaving 29 bases between the germline ends. Per the germline V gene, CDR1 is MRHNA and CDR2 is SNTAGT. The CDR3 loop spans 19 amino acids. The CDR3 DNA is TGTGCCAGCAGAGCCCTAATCGGGTACAGGGTAGTGATGGATCAGCCCCAGCATTTT. This translates into CASRALIGYRVVMDQPQHF.

J is TRBJ1-1 and V is TRBV30; D is perhaps TRBD1 (6 bases). V lost 4 bases and J 4 bases, leaving 13 bases between the germline ends. CDR1 and CDR2 from the germline V gene are GTSNPN and SVGIG (reference sequence). The CDR3 extends over 13 amino acids. The CDR3 region is CAWNRGGATEAFF. The CDR3 DNA follows: TGTGCCTGGAATCGGGGGGGGGCCACTGAAGCTTTCTTT.

The chain combines TRBV19 with TRBJ1-1; TRBD1 matches at 8 bases. The V gene's germline CDR1 is LNHDA and CDR2 SQIVND (reference sequence). J lost 7 bases, V lost 2 bases, and 12 bases had no gene match. CDR3 length: 16 amino acids. The CDR3 here is CASSISRDRSKNEAFF. The CDR3 bases are TGTGCCAGTAGTATATCTAGGGACAGGAGTAAAAATGAAGCTTTCTTT.

The chain combines TRBV27 with TRBJ2-7; unclear D gene. This CDR3 region has 15 residues. Germline CDR1 and CDR2: MNHEY and SMNVEV (reference sequence). V was pared by 0 bases and J by 4 bases, with 13 bases between. CDR3 bases: TGTGCCAGCAGTTTATCGGTTACTCATATTTACGAGCAGTACTTC. Encoded protein: CASSLSVTHIYEQYF.

In nucleotides, the CDR3 is TGTGCCAGCAGCTCCCCGGGGCGGGGGGGCCCCTTAGCCAAAAACATTCAGTACTTC. Amino acids: CASSSPGRGGPLAKNIQYF. The chain has TRBV5-6 and TRBJ2-4; TRBD2 agrees at 9 bases. V dropped 3 bases and J dropped 0; count of bases not matched to a gene: 13. The CDR3 is made up of 19 amino acids. Germline values: CDR1 SGHDT, CDR2 YYEEEE.

This clone was seen a few times. The genes are TRBV21-1 and TRBJ2-7; the D call TRBD2 from the table was never checked on the DNA. TRBV21-1 is assigned pseudogene status. The CDR3 is made up of 13 amino acids. This chain's CDR3 is CASREGSTNEQYF. CDR3 sequence (DNA): TGTGCCAGCAGGGAAGGCTCTACTAACGAGCAGTACTTC.

The rearrangement joins TRBV6-1 to TRBJ2-7; D remains unclear. V lost 3 bases, J lost 3 bases, and 15 bases lay in between. From germline, CDR1 is MNHNS and CDR2 SASEGT. This CDR3 contains 15 residues. CDR3 sequence: CASSESLAANYEQYF. CDR3 DNA: TGTGCCAGCAGTGAGTCCCTCGCCGCTAACTACGAGCAGTACTTC.

V usage is TRBV5-1 and J usage is TRBJ1-2; D not resolved. V was shortened by 0 bases and J by 0 bases, with 9 bases between the two germline ends. The CDR3 extends over 15 amino acids. Germline V gene lookup returns CDR1 SGHRS and CDR2 YFSETQ. For the CDR3, the DNA is TGCGCCAGCAGCTTGGCCGCGGAGCCTAACTATGGCTACACCTTC. As protein: CASSLAAEPNYGYTF.

V is TRBV23-1 and J is TRBJ2-7; a weak D match, TRBD1 (5 bases). TRBV23-1 is labeled an ORF, and its function is uncertain. The CDR3 runs 18 residues. Between the trimmed V and J ends, which lost 0 bases and 4 bases, there was a span of 22 bases. This CDR3 is CASSQSAGPLGALYEQYF. DNA for the CDR3: TGCGCCAGCAGTCAATCAGCCGGGCCGTTAGGGGCGCTTTACGAGCAGTACTTC.

This sequence joins TRBV7-2 and TRBJ1-2; the match to TRBD1 covers 10 bases. Germline V gives CDR1 SGHTA, CDR2 FQGNSA. This CDR3 region has 19 residues. V lost 2 bases, J lost 0 bases, and 12 bases stayed unmatched. The CDR3 loop reads CASSLYPRQGAPPNYGYTF. CDR3 in DNA: TGTGCCAGCAGCTTATACCCACGACAGGGGGCGCCCCCTAACTATGGCTACACCTTC.

This rearrangement joins TRBV2 to TRBJ2-3, with 8 bases matching TRBD1. V shed 6 bases, J shed 3 bases, and the junction held 2 bases outside the gene matches. From germline, CDR1 is SNHLY and CDR2 FYNNEI. The CDR3 length is 13 residues. The CDR3 protein is CASRWDRTDTQYF. CDR3 bases: TGTGCCAGCAGATGGGACAGGACAGATACGCAGTATTTT.

This chain connects TRBV5-1 to TRBJ2-1; 7 bases line up with TRBD2. CDR3 length: 16 residues. The V gene's germline CDR1 is SGHRS and CDR2 YFSETQ. Trimming removed 2 bases from V and 0 bases from J; junction bases left unmatched: 5. This CDR3 reads CASSFTSVSSYNEQFF. The CDR3, as DNA: TGCGCCAGCAGCTTTACTAGCGTCAGCTCCTACAATGAGCAGTTCTTC.

The chain carries TRBV5-4 and TRBJ1-4, with 9 positions matching TRBD1. The CDR3 is 16 residues long. Per germline, CDR1 SGHNT and CDR2 YYREEE (reference sequence). Trimming at V came to 4 bases and at J to 7 bases, leaving 11 bases not matched to a gene. In nucleotides, the CDR3 is TGTGCCAGCAGCACGCGGACAGGGGTAGGGATTGAAAAACTGTTTTTT. Translating gives CASSTRTGVGIEKLFF.